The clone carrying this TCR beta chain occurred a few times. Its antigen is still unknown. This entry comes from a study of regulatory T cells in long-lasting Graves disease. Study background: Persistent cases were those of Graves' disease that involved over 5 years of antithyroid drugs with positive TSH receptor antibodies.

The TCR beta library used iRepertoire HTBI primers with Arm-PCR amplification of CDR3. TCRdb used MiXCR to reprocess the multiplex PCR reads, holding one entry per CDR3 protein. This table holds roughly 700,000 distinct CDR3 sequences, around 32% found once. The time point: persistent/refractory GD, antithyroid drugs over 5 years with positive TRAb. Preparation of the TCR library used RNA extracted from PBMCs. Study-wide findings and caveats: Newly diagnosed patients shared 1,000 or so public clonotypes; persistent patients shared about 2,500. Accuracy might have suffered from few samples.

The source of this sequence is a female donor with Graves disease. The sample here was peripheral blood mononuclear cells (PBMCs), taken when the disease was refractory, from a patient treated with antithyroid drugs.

As DNA, the CDR3 is TGTGCCGTGAACGCGGGGACTAACTATGGCTACACCTTC. Its protein product is CAVNAGTNYGYTF. This chain connects TRBV6-2 or TRBV6-3 to TRBJ1-2; D is uncertain. The V end was cut by 11 bases, the J end by 0 bases, with 13 bases between. CDR1 and CDR2 from the germline V gene are MNHEY and SVGEGT. This CDR3 region has 13 residues.